This T cell receptor (beta chain) was found in a study of blood T cell repertoires in COVID-19. The V end lost 6 bases, the J end lost 8 bases, and 19 bases lay between the germline ends. This CDR3 has 14 amino acids. Germline CDR1 is SGHTA and CDR2 is FQGNSA. Produced via immunoSEQ multiplex PCR; TCRdb's table is partial and in-frame only. The data hold over 4,500 clones, with roughly 89% observed a single time. The chain combines TRBV7-2 with TRBJ1-1; no reliable D call. Sequencing was carried out using peripheral blood. This clonotype originated in a human donor in a cohort sampled during active COVID-19. The CDR3 nucleotides are TGTGCCAGCAGTTTCCGGCGGGGAAGGACGGAAGCTTTCTTT. Residues: CASSFRRGRTEAFF.